This TCR beta chain emerged from a study of shared T cell receptors in the human thymus. J lost 1 base, V lost 7 bases, and 5 bases had no gene match. The CDR3 totals 14 residues. CDR1 is MGHRA and CDR2 is YSYEKL in the germline V gene. TCRdb's copy holds only in-frame clones and misses some; the assay was immunoSEQ multiplex PCR. Found here are a few hundred thousand clones, over 90% of them singletons; the top ten hold 0.02%. The clonotype originates from a human donor. What was sequenced was thymocytes. This chain links TRBV4-1 with TRBJ1-1; TRBD1 aligns across 8 bases. For the CDR3, the DNA is TGCGCCAGCAAAAGAGACAGGGGGAACACTGAAGCTTTCTTT. It translates to CASKRDRGNTEAFF.